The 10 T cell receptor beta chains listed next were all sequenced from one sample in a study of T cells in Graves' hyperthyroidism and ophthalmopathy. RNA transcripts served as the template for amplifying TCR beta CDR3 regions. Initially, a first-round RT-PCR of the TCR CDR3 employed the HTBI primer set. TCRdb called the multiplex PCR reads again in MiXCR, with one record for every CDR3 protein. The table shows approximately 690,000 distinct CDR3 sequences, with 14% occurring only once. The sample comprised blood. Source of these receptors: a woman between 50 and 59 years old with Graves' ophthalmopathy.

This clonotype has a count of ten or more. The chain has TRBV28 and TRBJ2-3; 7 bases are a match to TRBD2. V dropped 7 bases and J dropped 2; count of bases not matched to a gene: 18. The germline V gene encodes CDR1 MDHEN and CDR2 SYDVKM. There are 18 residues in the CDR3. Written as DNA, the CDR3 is TGTGCCAGCATGGGGAGGGTGGGCCGTGGGGTTTACACAGATACGCAGTATTTT. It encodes CASMGRVGRGVYTDTQYF.

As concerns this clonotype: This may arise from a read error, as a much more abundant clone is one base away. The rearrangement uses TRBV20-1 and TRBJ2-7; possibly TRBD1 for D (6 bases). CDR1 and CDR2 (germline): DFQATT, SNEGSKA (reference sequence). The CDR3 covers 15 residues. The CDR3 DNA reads TGCAGTGCTGGAGATGTTGGCAGGGGTAGAGCCGAGCAGTACTTC. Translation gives CSAGDVGRGRAEQYF.

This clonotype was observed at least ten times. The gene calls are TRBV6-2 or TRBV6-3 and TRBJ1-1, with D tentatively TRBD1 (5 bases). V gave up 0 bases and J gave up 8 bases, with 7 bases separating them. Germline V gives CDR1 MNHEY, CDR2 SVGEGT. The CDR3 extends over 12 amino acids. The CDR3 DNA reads TGTGCCAGCAGTTACTCTGACAGAGAAGCTTTCTTT. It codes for CASSYSDREAFF.

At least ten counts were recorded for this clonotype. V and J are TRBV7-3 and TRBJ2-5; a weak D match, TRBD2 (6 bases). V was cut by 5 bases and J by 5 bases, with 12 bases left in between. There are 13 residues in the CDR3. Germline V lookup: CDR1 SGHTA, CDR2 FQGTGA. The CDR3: CASSRGGVETQYF. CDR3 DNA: TGTGCCAGCAGCCGCGGCGGGGTGGAGACCCAGTACTTC.

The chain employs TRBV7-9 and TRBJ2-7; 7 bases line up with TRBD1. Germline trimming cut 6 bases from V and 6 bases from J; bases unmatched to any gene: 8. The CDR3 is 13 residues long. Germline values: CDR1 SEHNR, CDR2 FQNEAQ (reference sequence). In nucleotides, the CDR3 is TGTGCCAGCAGAAATAACCCAGGGGGCGAGCAGTACTTC. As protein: CASRNNPGGEQYF.

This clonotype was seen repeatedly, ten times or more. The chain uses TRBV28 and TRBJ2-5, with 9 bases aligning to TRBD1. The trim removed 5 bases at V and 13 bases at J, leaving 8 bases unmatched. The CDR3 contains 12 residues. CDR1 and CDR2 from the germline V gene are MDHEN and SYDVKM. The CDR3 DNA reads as TGTGCCAGCAGTCGTATTCCGGGACAGGGGTACTTC. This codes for CASSRIPGQGYF.

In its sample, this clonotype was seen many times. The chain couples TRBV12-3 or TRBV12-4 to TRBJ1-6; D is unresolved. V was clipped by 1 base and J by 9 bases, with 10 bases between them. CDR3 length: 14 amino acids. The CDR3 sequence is CASSLGPITSPLHF. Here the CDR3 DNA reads TGTGCCAGCAGTTTAGGGCCTATAACTTCACCCCTCCACTTT.

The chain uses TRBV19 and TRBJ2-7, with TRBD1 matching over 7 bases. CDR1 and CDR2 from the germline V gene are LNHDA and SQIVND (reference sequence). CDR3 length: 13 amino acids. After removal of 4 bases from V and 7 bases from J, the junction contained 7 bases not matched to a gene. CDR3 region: CASSNFRGQEQYF. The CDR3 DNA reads TGTGCCAGTAGTAACTTCCGGGGACAGGAGCAGTACTTC. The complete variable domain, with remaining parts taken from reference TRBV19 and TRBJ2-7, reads DGGITQSPKYLFRKEGQNVTLSCEQNLNHDAMYWYRQDPGQGLRLIYYSQIVNDFQKGDIAEGYSVSREKKESFPLTVTSAQKNPTAFYLCASSNFRGQEQYFGPGTRLTVT.

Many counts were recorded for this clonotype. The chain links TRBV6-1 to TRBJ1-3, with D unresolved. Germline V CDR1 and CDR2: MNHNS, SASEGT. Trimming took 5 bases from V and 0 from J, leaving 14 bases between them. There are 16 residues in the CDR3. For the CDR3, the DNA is TGTGCCAGCAGTTTAGGCGTCTCAATCTCTGGAAACACCATATATTTT. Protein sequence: CASSLGVSISGNTIYF.

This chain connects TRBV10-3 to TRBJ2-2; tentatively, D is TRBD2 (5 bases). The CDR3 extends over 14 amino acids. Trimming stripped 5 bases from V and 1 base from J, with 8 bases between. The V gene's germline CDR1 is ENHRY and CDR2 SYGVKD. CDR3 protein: CAISLAQNTGELFF. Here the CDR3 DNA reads TGTGCCATCAGTCTAGCCCAGAACACCGGGGAGCTGTTTTTT.